The clone carrying this T cell receptor (beta chain) was detected only a few times. The antigen is not known. With the Oncomine TCR Beta short-read assay, DNA from cultured CD4+ T cells was sequenced. TCRdb re-analysed the PCR reads in MiXCR, keeping a single row per CDR3 protein. The sample holds about 13,000 distinct CDR3 sequences, 70% to 75% seen once. CDR3 length: 15 residues. Trimming took off 1 base at V and 0 bases at J, with 9 bases between the two ends. Germline CDR1 is SGHVS and CDR2 is FQNEAQ. Treatment meaning: approximately nine-day PBMC culture with coronavirus spike peptide pools or control peptides (ViraFEST assay). The data originate from a study of vaccination and CD4 T cells after COVID-19. Study details: Median time from COVID diagnosis to post-COVID sampling was 101 days (35 to 161).

The V gene is TRBV7-8, the J gene TRBJ1-2; no reliable D call. This sequence originates from a human donor who received a COVID-19 vaccine. Sequenced here: CD4+ T cells from blood, cultured in vitro, sampled after SARS-CoV-2 vaccination. The CDR3 loop is CASSLDRNSNYGYTF. The CDR3 DNA follows: TGTGCCAGCAGCTTAGACAGAAACTCTAACTATGGCTACACCTTC.